This entry lists 14 T cell receptor beta chains sequenced from one sample in a study of T cells in Graves' hyperthyroidism and ophthalmopathy. Amplified regions were TCR beta CDR3 sequences from RNA transcripts. Carried out on the TCR CDR3, a first-round RT-PCR used the HTBI primer set. TCRdb reprocessed the multiplex PCR reads with MiXCR, giving one entry per CDR3 protein. Of hundreds of thousands of distinct CDR3 sequences listed, 20% to 25% are singletons. Material for sequencing was blood. These receptors all come from a young man with Graves' ophthalmopathy.

Details on this clonotype: One end of the junction fails to match germline, which may point to a read error. For the CDR3, the DNA is TGTGCCAGCAGCTTACCCGAACCCTACTCAACAGACACGCAGTATTTT. Residues: CASSLPEPYSTDTQYF. The gene calls are TRBV7-2 and TRBJ2-3; D remains unclear. The V gene's germline CDR1 is SGHTA and CDR2 FQGNSA. This CDR3 has 16 amino acids.

CDR3 sequence: CASSRGRYNSPLHF. In nucleotides, the CDR3 is TGTGCCAGCAGTCGCGGACGGTATAATTCACCCCTCCACTTT. This chain links TRBV28 with TRBJ1-6; D remains unclear. The CDR3 is made up of 14 amino acids. Germline V gene sequence: CDR1 MDHEN, CDR2 SYDVKM. V was pared by 5 bases and J by 4 bases, with 9 bases between.

The sample holds many counts of this clonotype. The V and J genes are TRBV6-1 and TRBJ1-2, with 9 bases matching TRBD1. Germline assignment: CDR1 MNHNS and CDR2 SASEGT. With 5 bases clipped from V and 8 bases from J, the junction kept 6 bases outside the gene matches. This CDR3 is 13 amino acids long. The CDR3, as DNA: TGTGCCAGCAGTCCGACAGGGGGTAAGGGCTACACCTTC. This translates into CASSPTGGKGYTF.

The chain combines TRBV7-9 with TRBJ1-1; D remains ambiguous. CDR1 and CDR2 from the germline V gene are SEHNR and FQNEAQ (reference sequence). The CDR3 covers 16 residues. Between the trimmed V and J ends, which lost 5 bases and 1 base, there was a span of 17 bases. As DNA, the CDR3 is TGTGCCAGCAGCCCTGACGGGAGTCGGAAGAACACTGAAGCTTTCTTT. Protein sequence: CASSPDGSRKNTEAFF.

This clonotype has at least ten counts. The J gene is TRBJ2-7, the V gene TRBV27; TRBD2 aligns across 12 bases. The V gene's germline CDR1 is MNHEY and CDR2 SMNVEV (reference sequence). The CDR3 spans 14 residues. Unmatched junction bases numbered 6, after V lost 5 bases and J lost 7 bases. Here the CDR3 reads CASSPLGTSGEQYF. CDR3 sequence (DNA): TGTGCCAGCAGTCCGCTGGGGACTAGCGGGGAGCAGTACTTC.

This clonotype has just one count. This chain connects TRBV6-1 to TRBJ2-1; TRBD2 matches at 9 bases. The CDR3 has 14 residues. V was clipped by 7 bases and J by 8 bases; unmatched bases: 9. Germline CDR1 MNHNS, CDR2 SASEGT. DNA for the CDR3: TGTGCCAGCAAGGCTAGCGGGAATATATATGAGCAGTTCTTC. Its translation: CASKASGNIYEQFF.

This clonotype was detected a few times. The chain recombines TRBV7-8 with TRBJ2-1, with 7 bases matching TRBD2. The CDR3 contains 17 residues. Germline trimming cut 5 bases from V and 0 bases from J; bases unmatched to any gene: 10. The germline V gene has CDR1 SGHVS and CDR2 FQNEAQ. The DNA of the CDR3 is TGTGCCAGCAGCCGCAAGAGACTAGCTTCCTCCTACAATGAGCAGTTCTTC. Translated: CASSRKRLASSYNEQFF.

This clonotype was counted a few times. The chain employs TRBV20-1 and TRBJ2-7; TRBD2 matches 8 bases. Germline-derived CDR1 and CDR2 are DFQATT and SNEGSKA (reference sequence). CDR3 length: 16 amino acids. V gave up 0 bases and J gave up 5 bases; unmatched junction bases: 12. CDR3 nucleotide sequence: TGCAGTGCTAGAGATGGGAGCGGGAGTAGACCGAACGAGCAGTACTTC. Translation: CSARDGSGSRPNEQYF.

The gene calls are TRBV20-1 and TRBJ2-1; 11 bases are shared with TRBD2. V shed 3 bases and J 3 bases; nucleotides not matched to a gene: 4. Germline CDR1 and CDR2: DFQATT and SNEGSKA (reference sequence). CDR3 length: 15 residues. CDR3 sequence (DNA): TGCAGTGCTAGGGGACTAGCGGAGAACTACAATGAGCAGTTCTTC. The encoded protein is CSARGLAENYNEQFF.

This clonotype was found a few times. The chain couples TRBV2 to TRBJ2-7; D is perhaps TRBD1 (6 bases). The CDR3 totals 13 residues. Germline V gene sequence: CDR1 SNHLY, CDR2 FYNNEI. V was cut by 5 bases and J by 1 base, with 9 bases left in between. The CDR3 loop is CASSIDRSYEQYF. CDR3 bases: TGTGCCAGCAGTATTGACAGGTCCTACGAGCAGTACTTC.

This clonotype was seen at least ten times. The rearrangement links TRBV28 to TRBJ1-4, with 9 bases aligning to TRBD1. In germline, CDR1 is MDHEN, CDR2 SYDVKM. CDR3 length: 16 amino acids. V was pared by 2 bases and J by 4 bases, with 5 bases of the junction left unmatched. CDR3 coding DNA: TGTGCCAGCAGTTTACCCCAGGGACAGGGTAATGAAAAACTGTTTTTT. This gives the protein CASSLPQGQGNEKLFF.

The CDR3 nucleotides read TGTGCCAGTACCCCTAGCGGGAGTAACTCCTACGAGCAGTACTTC. Its protein product is CASTPSGSNSYEQYF. The genes are TRBV19 and TRBJ2-7, with 10 bases identical to TRBD2. The germline gives CDR1 LNHDA, CDR2 SQIVND (reference sequence). The CDR3 loop spans 15 amino acids. The V gene end was trimmed by 7 bases and the J gene end by 0 bases; junction bases not matched to a gene: 6.

This clonotype has ten or more counts. This rearrangement joins TRBV27 to TRBJ2-3, with D uncertain. CDR1 is MNHEY, CDR2 SMNVEV, per germline (reference sequence). The germline V and J ends were trimmed by 5 bases and 0 bases, with 9 bases remaining between them. CDR3 length equals 14 residues. CDR3 bases: TGTGCCAGCAGTCCCCACACCAGCACAGATACGCAGTATTTT. Protein sequence: CASSPHTSTDTQYF.

Ten or more counts support this clonotype. The V gene is TRBV29-1, the J gene TRBJ2-7, with 8 positions matching TRBD1. V was clipped by 5 bases and J by 3 bases; unmatched bases: 3. Germline values: CDR1 SQVTM, CDR2 ANQGSEA. The CDR3 length is 12 residues. The CDR3: CSVRGQGYEQYF. As DNA, the CDR3 is TGCAGCGTTCGTGGACAGGGCTACGAGCAGTACTTC.